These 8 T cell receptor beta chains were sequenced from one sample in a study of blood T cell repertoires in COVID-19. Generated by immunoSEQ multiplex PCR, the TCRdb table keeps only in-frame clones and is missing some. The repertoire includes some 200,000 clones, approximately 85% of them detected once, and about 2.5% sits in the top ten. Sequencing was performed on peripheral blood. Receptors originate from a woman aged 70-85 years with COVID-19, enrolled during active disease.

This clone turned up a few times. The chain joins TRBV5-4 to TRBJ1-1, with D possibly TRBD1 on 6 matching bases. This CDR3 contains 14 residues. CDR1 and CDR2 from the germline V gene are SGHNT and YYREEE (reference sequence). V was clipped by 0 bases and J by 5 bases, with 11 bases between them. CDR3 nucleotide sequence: TGTGCCAGCAGCTTGGACTTGGACAGTACTGAAGCTTTCTTT. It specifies CASSLDLDSTEAFF.

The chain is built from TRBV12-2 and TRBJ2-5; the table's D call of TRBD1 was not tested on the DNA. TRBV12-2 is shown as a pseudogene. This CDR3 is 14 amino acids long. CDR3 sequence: CASRSRVGEETQYF. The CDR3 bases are TGTGCAAGTCGCTCCAGGGTAGGTGAAGAGACCCAGTACTTC.

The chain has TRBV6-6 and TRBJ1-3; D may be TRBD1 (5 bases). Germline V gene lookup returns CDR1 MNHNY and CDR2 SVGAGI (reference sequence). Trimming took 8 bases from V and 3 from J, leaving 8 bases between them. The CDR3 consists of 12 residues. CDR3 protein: CASRGDGNTIYF. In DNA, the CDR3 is TGTGCCAGCCGGGGGGATGGAAACACCATATATTTT.

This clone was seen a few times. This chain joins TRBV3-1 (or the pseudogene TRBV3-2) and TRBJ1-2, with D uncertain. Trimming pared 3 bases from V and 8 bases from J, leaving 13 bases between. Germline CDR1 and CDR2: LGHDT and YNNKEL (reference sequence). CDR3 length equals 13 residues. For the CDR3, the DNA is TGTGCCAGCAGCCAGGGAGGCCACGCCGGCTACACCTTC. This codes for CASSQGGHAGYTF.

CDR3 in DNA: TGTGCCAGCAGCTCGGACATCAATCAGCCCCAGCATTTT. This gives the protein CASSSDINQPQHF. This chain uses TRBV11-2 with TRBJ1-5; possibly TRBD1 for D (5 bases). In germline, CDR1 is SGHAT, CDR2 FQNNGV. Trimming shortened V by 4 bases and J by 3 bases, and 7 bases separated the two germline ends. This CDR3 contains 13 residues. Full variable domain (remainder filled in from reference TRBV11-2 and TRBJ1-5): EAGVAQSPRYKIIEKRQSVAFWCNPISGHATLYWYQQILGQGPKLLIQFQNNGVVDDSQLPKDRFSAERLKGVDSTLKIQPAKLEDSAVYLCASSSDINQPQHFGDGTRLSIL.

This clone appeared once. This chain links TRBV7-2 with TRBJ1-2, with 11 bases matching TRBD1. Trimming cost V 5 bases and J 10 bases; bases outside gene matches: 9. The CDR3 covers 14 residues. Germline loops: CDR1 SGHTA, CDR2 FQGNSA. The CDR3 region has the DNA TGTGCCAGCAGCGGGGGACAGGGGGTTAGAACCTACACCTTC. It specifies CASSGGQGVRTYTF.

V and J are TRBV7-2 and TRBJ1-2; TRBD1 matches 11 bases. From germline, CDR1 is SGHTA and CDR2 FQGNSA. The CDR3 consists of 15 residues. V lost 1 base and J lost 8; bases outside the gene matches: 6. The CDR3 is CASSLGGQGDRGYTF. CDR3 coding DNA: TGTGCCAGCAGCTTAGGGGGACAGGGGGATAGGGGCTACACCTTC.

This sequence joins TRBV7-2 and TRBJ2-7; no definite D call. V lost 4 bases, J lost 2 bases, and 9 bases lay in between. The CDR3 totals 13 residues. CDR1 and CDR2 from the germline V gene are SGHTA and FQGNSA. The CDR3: CASSYSFPYEQYF. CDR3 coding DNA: TGTGCCAGCAGCTATAGTTTCCCCTACGAGCAGTACTTC.